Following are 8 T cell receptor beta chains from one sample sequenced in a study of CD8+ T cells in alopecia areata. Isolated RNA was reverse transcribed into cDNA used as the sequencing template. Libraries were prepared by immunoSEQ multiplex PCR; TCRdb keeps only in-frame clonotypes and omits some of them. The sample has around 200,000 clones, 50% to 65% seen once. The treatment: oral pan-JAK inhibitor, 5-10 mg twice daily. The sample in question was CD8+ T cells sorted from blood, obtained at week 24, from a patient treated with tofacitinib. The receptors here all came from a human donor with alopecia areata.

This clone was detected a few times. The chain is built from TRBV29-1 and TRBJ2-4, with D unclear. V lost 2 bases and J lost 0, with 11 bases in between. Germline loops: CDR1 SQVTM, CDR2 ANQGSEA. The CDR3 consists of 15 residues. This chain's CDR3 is CSVELVDKAKNIQYF. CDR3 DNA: TGCAGCGTTGAACTGGTTGATAAAGCCAAAAACATTCAGTACTTC.

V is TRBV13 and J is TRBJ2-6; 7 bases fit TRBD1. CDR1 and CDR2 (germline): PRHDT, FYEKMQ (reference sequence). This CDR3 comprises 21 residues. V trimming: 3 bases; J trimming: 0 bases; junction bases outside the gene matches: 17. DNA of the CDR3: TGTGCCAGCAGCTTTGAAGAGACAGGGCGTCCGTGGCACTCTGGGGCCAACGTCCTGACTTTC. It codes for CASSFEETGRPWHSGANVLTF.

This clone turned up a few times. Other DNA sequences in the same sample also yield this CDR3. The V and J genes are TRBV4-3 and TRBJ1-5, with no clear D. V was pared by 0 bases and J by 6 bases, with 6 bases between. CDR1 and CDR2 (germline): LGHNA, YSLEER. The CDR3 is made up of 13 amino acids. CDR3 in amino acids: CASSQDSGQPQHF. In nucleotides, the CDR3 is TGCGCCAGCAGCCAAGATAGCGGTCAGCCCCAGCATTTT.

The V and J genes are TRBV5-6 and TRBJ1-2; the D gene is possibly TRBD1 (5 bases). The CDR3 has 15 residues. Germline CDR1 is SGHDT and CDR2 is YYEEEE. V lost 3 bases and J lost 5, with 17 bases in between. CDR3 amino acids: CASSWGSSMGYGYTF. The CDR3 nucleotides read TGTGCCAGCAGCTGGGGGTCTTCCATGGGGTATGGCTACACCTTC.

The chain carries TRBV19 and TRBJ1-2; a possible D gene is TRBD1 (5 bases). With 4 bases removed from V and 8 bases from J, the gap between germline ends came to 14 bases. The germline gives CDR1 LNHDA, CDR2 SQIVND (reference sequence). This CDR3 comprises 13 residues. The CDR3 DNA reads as TGTGCCAGTAGTACGGGACCTCGCCTCGGCTACACCTTC. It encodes CASSTGPRLGYTF.

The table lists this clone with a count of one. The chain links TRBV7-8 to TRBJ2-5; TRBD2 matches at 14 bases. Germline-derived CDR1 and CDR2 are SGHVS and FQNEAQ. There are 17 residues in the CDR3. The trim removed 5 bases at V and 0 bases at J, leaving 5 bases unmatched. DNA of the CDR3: TGTGCCAGCAGCCCGACTAGCGGGGGGGCTTACCAAGAGACCCAGTACTTC. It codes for CASSPTSGGAYQETQYF.

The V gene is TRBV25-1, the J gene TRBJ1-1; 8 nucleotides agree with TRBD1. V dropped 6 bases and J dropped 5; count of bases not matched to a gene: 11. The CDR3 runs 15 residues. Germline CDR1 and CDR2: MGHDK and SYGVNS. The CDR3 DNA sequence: TGTGCCAGCAGCTCATCAGGACAGGGACAAACTGAAGCTTTCTTT. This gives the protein CASSSSGQGQTEAFF.

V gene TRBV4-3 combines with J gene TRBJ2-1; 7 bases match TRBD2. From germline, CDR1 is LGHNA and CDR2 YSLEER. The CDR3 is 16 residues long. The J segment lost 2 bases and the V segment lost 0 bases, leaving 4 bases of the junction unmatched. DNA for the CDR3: TGCGCCAGCAGCCAAGATACGGGGGGAACCTACAATGAGCAGTTCTTC. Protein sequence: CASSQDTGGTYNEQFF.